This T cell receptor beta chain stems from a study of cytomegalovirus exposure and HLA in healthy donors. Study-level points and caveats: Rarity held for most TCR sequences, but there were some public TCRs that occurred in many donors. Confirmation in vitro established that a few CMV-associated chains were specific for CMV antigens. As was reported, the classifier diagnosed cytomegalovirus status with high specificity and sensitivity. Subsequent analysis revealed that first-cohort TCR clusters tended to co-occur in the approximately 120 validation repertoires.

Only one count was recorded for this clone. Its specificity is not known. Profiled with immunoSEQ multiplex PCR; TCRdb holds only in-frame clones, not every one. The profile shows nearly 200,000 clones, more than 65% of them singletons. V dropped 3 bases and J dropped 4 bases, with 12 bases sitting between them. The CDR3 has 14 residues. Germline V gene lookup returns CDR1 SQVTM and CDR2 ANQGSEA. Input material: PBMCs. The source is a woman in her 30s in good health and CMV-seropositive. The V call is TRBV29-1, the J call TRBJ2-2; TRBD2 might be the D (6 bases). CDR3 in amino acids: CSVDAGGGTGELFF. In nucleotides, the CDR3 is TGCAGCGTTGATGCCGGGGGAGGCACCGGGGAGCTGTTTTTT.